This T cell receptor beta chain emerged from a study of OX40 agonist ivuxolimab in advanced cancers. Turning to the study itself: With a range of roughly 23 to 90, age averaged roughly 60 years, and roughly 80% were male. Anti-PD-1, anti-PD-L1 or anti-CTLA-4 therapy given earlier was allowed, and approximately 40% had some.

Study results and limitations: Mean expanded clone counts were higher in CD8+ than CD4+ T cells. Normalized T-cell clonal expansion was also low in a subset of nonresponders.

CDR3 length: 16 amino acids. V was pared by 0 bases and J by 3 bases, with 7 bases of the junction left unmatched. CDR1 and CDR2 (germline): MNHNY, SVGAGI (reference sequence). Note on this clone: Its antigen is not identified.

Using immunoSEQ multiplex PCR, the repertoire was profiled, and TCRdb retains in-frame clones only, with some absent. This table holds over 85,000 clones, 80% to 85% found once. The sample in question was CD4+ or CD8+ T cells sorted from blood, obtained in a trial of the OX40 agonist ivuxolimab. This chain links TRBV6-6 with TRBJ2-5, with 7 positions matching TRBD1. The TCR originated in an adult with an advanced solid tumor such as melanoma, head and neck, liver or kidney cancer. The CDR3 loop is CASSYSGQQTEETQYF. The CDR3 DNA reads TGTGCCAGCAGTTACTCGGGACAGCAGACTGAAGAGACCCAGTACTTC.